The source of this T cell receptor beta chain is a study of CD8+CD57+ T cells in acquired aplastic anemia. Study overall: DNA per sorted CD4+ or CD8+ sample ranged about 0.2 to 30 ug, averaging around 3 ug.

Previously, flow cytometry had revealed CD8+CD57+ cell expansion in the patients chosen for sequencing. In all patients, the disease was severe acquired aplastic anemia. When blood sampling took place, the patients had received no therapy. With 2 bases clipped from V and 4 bases from J, the junction kept 5 bases outside the gene matches. This CDR3 is built from 15 residues. The germline V gene has CDR1 SGHVS and CDR2 FQNEAQ. On this clonotype itself: Its antigen is currently unknown.

The study profiled TCR beta VDJ and CDR3 using genomic DNA as template. MiXCR, run by TCRdb on the reads, gives a single entry per CDR3 protein. Of some 200,000 distinct CDR3 sequences listed, less than 60% are singletons. The study, taken as a whole, reports: CD8+ Simpson's diversity showed no significant patient-control difference.

This chain uses TRBV7-8 with TRBJ2-7, with 10 bases matching TRBD2. Sequencing was performed on sorted CD4+, CD8+, or CD8+CD57+ T cells (not recorded which) from PBMCs. This sequence was found in a human donor with aplastic anemia. The CDR3 DNA follows: TGTGCCAGCAGCTTACGTCCTAGCGGGAGTTACGAGCAGTACTTC. Protein: CASSLRPSGSYEQYF. Full variable domain (outside the CDR3, taken from reference TRBV7-8 and TRBJ2-7): GAGVSQSPRYKVAKRGQDVALRCDPISGHVSLFWYQQALGQGPEFLTYFQNEAQLDKSGLPSDRFFAERPEGSVSTLKIQRTQQEDSAVYLCASSLRPSGSYEQYFGPGTRLTVT.